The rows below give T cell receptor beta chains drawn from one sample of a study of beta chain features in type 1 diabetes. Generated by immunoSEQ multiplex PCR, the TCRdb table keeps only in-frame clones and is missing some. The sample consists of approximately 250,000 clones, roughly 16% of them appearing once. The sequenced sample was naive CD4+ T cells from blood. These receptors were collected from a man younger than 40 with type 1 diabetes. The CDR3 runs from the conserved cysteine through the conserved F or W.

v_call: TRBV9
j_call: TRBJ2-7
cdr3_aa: CASSVGLAPYEQYF

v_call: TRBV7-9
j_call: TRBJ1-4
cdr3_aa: CASSWGEKLFF

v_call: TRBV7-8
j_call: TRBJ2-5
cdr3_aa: CASSLSTETQYF

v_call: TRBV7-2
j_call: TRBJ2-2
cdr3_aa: CASSSRTGDITGELFF

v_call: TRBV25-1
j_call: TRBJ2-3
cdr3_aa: CASSLSPDTQYF

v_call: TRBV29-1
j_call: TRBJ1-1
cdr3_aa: CSVEGQDGKSTEAFF

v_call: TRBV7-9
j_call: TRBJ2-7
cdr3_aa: CASSLPNPPSYEQYF

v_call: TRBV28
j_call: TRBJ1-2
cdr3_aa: CASSLTAFGYTF

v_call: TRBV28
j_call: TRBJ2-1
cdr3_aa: CASSTSGQGANEQFF

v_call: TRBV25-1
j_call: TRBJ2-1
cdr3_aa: CASSRVAAYNEQFF

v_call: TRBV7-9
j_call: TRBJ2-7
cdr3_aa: CASSLNPYEQYF

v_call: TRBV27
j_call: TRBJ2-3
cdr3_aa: CASSKTWAGDDTQYF

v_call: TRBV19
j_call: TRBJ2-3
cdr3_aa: CASSTSTATDTQYF

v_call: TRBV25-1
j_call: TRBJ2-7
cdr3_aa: CASSERVAYEQYF

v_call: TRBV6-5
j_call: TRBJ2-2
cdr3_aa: CASQGTGRTGELFF

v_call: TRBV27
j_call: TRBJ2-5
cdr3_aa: CASDYPAQYF